This T cell receptor beta chain was captured in a study of cytomegalovirus exposure and HLA in healthy donors. General study findings and limits: Reportedly, TCR beta sequences accurately predicted HLA-A and HLA-B alleles in most subjects.

The PCR ran on 60 Vbeta and 13 Jbeta primers. Some clones are missing from TCRdb's copy, which holds only in-frame ones; the method was immunoSEQ multiplex PCR. Of around 150,000 clones listed, 65% to 70% are singletons. A word on this clone: Its antigen is undetermined. The germline gene is not matched at one end of the junction; a read error may be the cause.

Germline CDR1 is SSHAT and CDR2 is FNYEAQ (reference sequence). The CDR3 length is 15 residues. The TCR sequence derives from a man aged 25 to 45 in good health and CMV-seropositive. V and J are TRBV7-7 and TRBJ2-5; 9 bases are shared with TRBD1. Specimen: PBMCs. The CDR3 sequence is CASSPQGAWQETQYF. CDR3 bases: TGTGCTAGCAGCCCACAGGGGGCCTGGCAAGAGACCCAGTACTTC.